One sample yielded the 28 T cell receptor beta chains listed below, sequenced in a study of blood T cell repertoires in COVID-19. Repertoires were generated with immunoSEQ multiplex PCR, while TCRdb's copy carries only in-frame clones and drops some. Among 150,000 to 200,000 clones listed, roughly 86% were seen once. Sequenced input: peripheral blood. These receptors originate from a woman of 80 years or more in a cohort sampled during active or convalescent COVID-19.

The CDR3 region is CATTDRDRQYF. CDR3 nucleotides: TGTGCCACCACGGACAGGGACAGGCAGTATTTT. V usage is TRBV24-1 and J usage is TRBJ2-3; 8 bases align to TRBD1. V lost 8 bases to trimming and J lost 11 bases; unmatched junction nucleotides: 5. This CDR3 is 11 amino acids long. Per the germline V gene, CDR1 is KGHDR and CDR2 is SFDVKD.

The chain carries TRBV6-6 and TRBJ2-3, with a tentative D call TRBD1 (6 bases). The length of the CDR3 is 15 residues. V was clipped by 4 bases and J by 0 bases, with 11 bases between them. CDR1 is MNHNY and CDR2 is SVGAGI in the germline V gene (reference sequence). This chain's CDR3 is CASSWGLGSTDTQYF. For the CDR3, the DNA is TGTGCCAGCAGTTGGGGGCTGGGGAGCACAGATACGCAGTATTTT.

This chain links TRBV6-5 with TRBJ1-4; D remains ambiguous. The CDR3 totals 14 residues. CDR1 MNHEY and CDR2 SVGAGI come from the germline V gene. Trimming pared 7 bases from V and 7 bases from J, leaving 16 bases between. The CDR3 loop is CASNNGEFGEKLFF. CDR3 DNA: TGTGCCAGCAACAACGGGGAGTTCGGTGAAAAACTGTTTTTT.

This clone was detected a few times. The chain is built from TRBV25-1 and TRBJ1-3; D may be TRBD1 (6 bases). CDR1 is MGHDK and CDR2 is SYGVNS in the germline V gene. The ends were cut back, 2 bases at V and 3 bases at J, with 20 bases in the middle. The CDR3 totals 18 residues. The CDR3 DNA is TGTGCCAGCAGTGAAACCCTCGGGGGGCAAACTGTTGGAAACACCATATATTTT. It specifies CASSETLGGQTVGNTIYF.

The genes are TRBV6-2 or TRBV6-3 and TRBJ2-1; 8 nucleotides align to TRBD2. V shed 2 bases, J shed 8 bases, and the junction held 8 bases outside the gene matches. Germline V gene lookup returns CDR1 MNHEY and CDR2 SVGEGT. The CDR3 totals 15 residues. The DNA of the CDR3 is TGTGCCAGCAGTTACGGGCGGGAGGATCGGGATGAGCAGTTCTTC. Translated: CASSYGREDRDEQFF.

This clone was seen only a few times. The chain combines TRBV5-4 with TRBJ1-1; a possible D gene is TRBD1 (6 bases). Germline V gene lookup returns CDR1 SGHNT and CDR2 YYREEE (reference sequence). The germline V and J ends were trimmed by 4 bases and 1 base, with 11 bases remaining between them. The CDR3 runs to 14 residues. The CDR3 is CASSIGTRNTEAFF. The DNA of the CDR3 is TGTGCCAGCAGCATTGGGACAAGGAACACTGAAGCTTTCTTT.

The sample holds one count of this clone. The V call is TRBV30, the J call TRBJ2-5, with 13 bases lining up with TRBD2. From germline, CDR1 is GTSNPN and CDR2 SVGIG (reference sequence). The CDR3 spans 14 residues. V shed 5 bases and J 5 bases; nucleotides not matched to a gene: 5. As DNA, the CDR3 is TGTGCCTGGGGACTAGCGGGAGATGCGGAGACCCAGTACTTC. This translates into CAWGLAGDAETQYF.

V is TRBV27 and J is TRBJ1-2; 7 positions agree with TRBD1. Germline CDR1 MNHEY, CDR2 SMNVEV (reference sequence). The CDR3 runs 15 residues. V trimming: 5 bases; J trimming: 3 bases; junction bases outside the gene matches: 9. The CDR3 nucleotides are TGTGCCAGCAGTACTCGACAGGGATCTGACTATGGCTACACCTTC. It yields the protein CASSTRQGSDYGYTF.

This rearrangement joins TRBV6-5 to TRBJ1-6; D is unresolved. The CDR3 totals 15 residues. Trimming pared 6 bases from V and 0 bases from J, leaving 9 bases between. Germline V gene sequence: CDR1 MNHEY, CDR2 SVGAGI. CDR3: CASSFPLSYNSPLHF. The CDR3 DNA follows: TGTGCCAGCAGCTTCCCCCTCTCCTATAATTCACCCCTCCACTTT.

This clone has a single count. V is TRBV20-1 and J is TRBJ1-2, with D possibly TRBD1 on 5 matching bases. CDR3 size: 13 residues. Trimming stripped 3 bases from V and 4 bases from J, with 12 bases between. Germline V lookup: CDR1 DFQATT, CDR2 SNEGSKA (reference sequence). The CDR3: CSASHVQGYGYTF. The CDR3 DNA reads TGCAGTGCTAGTCATGTCCAGGGCTATGGCTACACCTTC.

The gene calls are TRBV5-1 and TRBJ2-7, with D possibly TRBD1 on 6 matching bases. This CDR3 is built from 16 residues. Looked up from germline, CDR1 is SGHRS and CDR2 is YFSETQ. Trimming took off 3 bases at V and 0 bases at J, with 16 bases between the two ends. The CDR3 DNA reads as TGCGCCAGCAGCTCCACCCTAGACAGGAGCTCCTACGAGCAGTACGTC. Residues: CASSSTLDRSSYEQYV.

V is TRBV5-6 and J is TRBJ1-2; 7 nucleotides line up with TRBD1. The V segment lost 0 bases and the J segment 2 bases; nucleotides outside the gene matches: 7. This CDR3 has 16 residues. The germline V gene has CDR1 SGHDT and CDR2 YYEEEE. The CDR3 DNA sequence: TGTGCCAGCAGCTTGGGAATTCAGGGACAGAACTATGGCTACACCTTC. This translates into CASSLGIQGQNYGYTF.

The CDR3 reads CASSGARDRVEAFF. The CDR3 bases are TGTGCCAGCAGTGGAGCCCGAGACAGGGTCGAAGCTTTCTTT. The chain is built from TRBV2 and TRBJ1-1; TRBD1 aligns across 7 bases. Germline loops: CDR1 SNHLY, CDR2 FYNNEI. J was trimmed by 8 bases and V by 4 bases; bases with no gene match: 10. The CDR3 length is 14 residues. Together with reference TRBV2 and TRBJ1-1, the CDR3 gives the full variable domain: EPEVTQTPSHQVTQMGQEVILRCVPISNHLYFYWYRQILGQKVEFLVSFYNNEISEKSEIFDDQFSVERPDGSNFTLKIRSTKLEDSAMYFCASSGARDRVEAFFGQGTRLTVV.

V usage is TRBV5-1 and J usage is TRBJ1-1, with no clear D. This CDR3 is built from 14 residues. The V and J ends lost 4 bases and 1 base respectively, with 11 bases between them. The germline CDR1 and CDR2 sequences are SGHRS and YFSETQ. The CDR3 loop is CASSPNNQNTEAFF. CDR3 coding DNA: TGCGCCAGCAGCCCTAATAACCAGAACACTGAAGCTTTCTTT. The entire variable domain, with the rest obtained from reference TRBV5-1 and TRBJ1-1, is as follows: KAGVTQTPRYLIKTRGQQVTLSCSPISGHRSVSWYQQTPGQGLQFLFEYFSETQRNKGNFPGRFSGRQFSNSRSEMNVSTLELGDSALYLCASSPNNQNTEAFFGQGTRLTVV.

The chain uses TRBV21-1 and TRBJ2-7; TRBD2 is the table's D call, not checked against the DNA. TRBV21-1 is a pseudogene locus. The CDR3 consists of 18 residues. The CDR3 DNA sequence: TGTGCCAGCAGCAAATCGGGCCCCAGCGGGATACGGTCCTACGAGCAGTACGTC. It specifies CASSKSGPSGIRSYEQYV.

The chain couples TRBV4-1 to TRBJ2-3; 10 bases agree with TRBD2. The CDR3 is 17 residues long. The germline CDR1 and CDR2 sequences are MGHRA and YSYEKL. The junction had 8 bases not matched to a gene; V was cut back by 0 bases and J by 5 bases. The CDR3 DNA reads as TGCGCCAGCAGCCAAGATTTGGGGCTAGCGGGAGTAGATACGCAGTATTTT. This codes for CASSQDLGLAGVDTQYF.

The V gene is TRBV5-8, the J gene TRBJ1-4; 9 nucleotides line up with TRBD1. The CDR3 is made up of 15 amino acids. The germline V gene encodes CDR1 SGHTS and CDR2 YDEGEE. Trimming removed 0 bases from V and 8 bases from J; junction bases left unmatched: 5. The CDR3 nucleotides are TGTGCCAGCAGCTTGGCCGGGACAGGGTGGGAAAAACTGTTTTTT. Translated: CASSLAGTGWEKLFF.

In this sample, this clone turned up once. The V call is TRBV15, the J call TRBJ2-3, with TRBD2 matching 8 bases. This CDR3 spans 14 amino acids. The ends lost 5 bases at V and 0 bases at J; junction bases unmatched: 1. Per germline, CDR1 LNHNV and CDR2 YYDKDF (reference sequence). CDR3 bases: TGTGCCACCAGCCGCGGGGGGAGCACAGATACGCAGTATTTT. Its protein product is CATSRGGSTDTQYF.

The chain employs TRBV6-5 and TRBJ2-5; TRBD2 aligns across 8 bases. This CDR3 spans 15 amino acids. Germline V gives CDR1 MNHEY, CDR2 SVGAGI. Trimming took 5 bases from V and 2 from J; bases not matched to a gene: 7. CDR3 coding DNA: TGTGCCAGCAGTCCACTCACTAGCGGTCAAGAGACCCAGTACTTC. Translating it yields CASSPLTSGQETQYF.

The V gene is TRBV10-3, the J gene TRBJ1-5; 8 nucleotides align to TRBD1. The V and J ends lost 2 bases and 11 bases, in that order; junction bases with no gene match: 5. This CDR3 comprises 13 residues. CDR1 is ENHRY, CDR2 SYGVKD, per germline. For the CDR3, the DNA is TGTGCCATCAGTGAGGGTACAGGGGGAACCCAGCATTTT. It yields the protein CAISEGTGGTQHF.

This clone appeared once. The chain couples TRBV7-6 to TRBJ2-1, with TRBD1 matching over 12 bases. Germline loops: CDR1 SGHVS, CDR2 FNYEAQ. The CDR3 runs 19 residues. The V and J ends lost 5 bases and 7 bases, in that order; junction bases with no gene match: 18. This chain's CDR3 is CASSPSPPGGQGAQNEQFF. CDR3 nucleotide sequence: TGTGCCAGCAGCCCCAGCCCCCCGGGGGGACAGGGGGCGCAGAATGAGCAGTTCTTC.

The V gene is TRBV18, the J gene TRBJ1-4; D gene unclear. Trimming removed 3 bases at V and 4 bases at J, with 9 bases between. This CDR3 has 14 residues. Germline V gene lookup returns CDR1 KGHSH and CDR2 LQKENI. CDR3 sequence: CASSPNGSNEKLFF. CDR3 coding DNA: TGTGCCAGCTCACCCAATGGCAGTAATGAAAAACTGTTTTTT.

This sequence joins TRBV11-3 and TRBJ2-7; weak D call: TRBD1 (5 bases). CDR3 length: 13 residues. CDR1 is SGHNT, CDR2 YENEEA, per germline. V lost 5 bases and J lost 5, with 13 bases in between. In DNA, the CDR3 is TGTGCCAGCAGCCCCCAGGGTTTAAACGAGCAGTACTTC. Protein sequence: CASSPQGLNEQYF. The variable domain in full, completed from reference TRBV11-3 and TRBJ2-7, reads EAGVVQSPRYKIIEKKQPVAFWCNPISGHNTLYWYLQNLGQGPELLIRYENEEAVDDSQLPKDRFSAERLKGVDSTLKIQPAELGDSAVYLCASSPQGLNEQYFGPGTRLTVT.

The chain links TRBV5-1 to TRBJ2-2; the match to TRBD1 covers 7 bases. The germline V gene encodes CDR1 SGHRS and CDR2 YFSETQ. The CDR3 spans 17 residues. The trim removed 0 bases at V and 7 bases at J, leaving 12 bases unmatched. CDR3 nucleotides: TGCGCCAGCAGCTTGGTTGGACCGGACAGGTCCATCGGGGAGCTGTTTTTT. It yields the protein CASSLVGPDRSIGELFF.

This chain connects TRBV11-2 to TRBJ1-5; perhaps TRBD1 as D (5 bases). V lost 2 bases and J lost 4, with 12 bases in between. The CDR3 spans 15 residues. Germline loops: CDR1 SGHAT, CDR2 FQNNGV. The CDR3 sequence is CASSLNMGGNQPQHF. The CDR3, as DNA: TGTGCCAGCAGCTTAAACATGGGGGGGAATCAGCCCCAGCATTTT. Full variable domain (outside the CDR3, taken from reference TRBV11-2 and TRBJ1-5): EAGVAQSPRYKIIEKRQSVAFWCNPISGHATLYWYQQILGQGPKLLIQFQNNGVVDDSQLPKDRFSAERLKGVDSTLKIQPAKLEDSAVYLCASSLNMGGNQPQHFGDGTRLSIL.

The rearrangement uses TRBV5-1 and TRBJ2-1; D is perhaps TRBD2 (5 bases). CDR1 and CDR2 (germline): SGHRS, YFSETQ. This CDR3 spans 19 amino acids. V was pared by 0 bases and J by 5 bases, with 24 bases between. The CDR3 reads CASSLASPSWDSMDNEQFF. The CDR3, as DNA: TGCGCCAGCAGCTTGGCCTCTCCTAGCTGGGATTCGATGGACAATGAGCAGTTCTTC.

As DNA, the CDR3 is TGTGCCAGCCAGCGGTATAGCAATCAGCCCCAGCATTTT. This gives the protein CASQRYSNQPQHF. The chain uses TRBV6-5 and TRBJ1-5; D remains ambiguous. The CDR3 runs 13 residues. V shed 8 bases and J shed 0 bases, with 8 bases lying between them. Germline lookup yields CDR1 MNHEY and CDR2 SVGAGI.

The genes are TRBV12-5 and TRBJ1-4; D may be TRBD1 (5 bases). Germline loops: CDR1 LGHNT, CDR2 FRNRAP. CDR3 length: 13 amino acids. The CDR3, as DNA: TGTGCCCTTGGTCCCCTAAGGGGTGAAAAACTGTTTTTT. Translation gives CALGPLRGEKLFF.